A few counts support the clone carrying this T cell receptor beta chain. The entirety of the isolated RNA underwent reverse transcription, so expressed TCRB transcripts were sequenced. The read count averaged roughly 4 million across naive, central memory and regulatory T cell samples. Assay used: immunoSEQ multiplex PCR; TCRdb lists only in-frame clones, some missing. Of approximately 470,000 clones listed, about 30% are singletons. Between the trimmed V and J ends, which lost 0 bases and 2 bases, there was a span of 17 bases. Per germline, CDR1 LNHNV and CDR2 YYDKDF (reference sequence). The CDR3 is 19 residues long. These data come from a study of beta chain features in type 1 diabetes. Across the whole study: Age, gender, cell numbers and subset yield matched between patients and controls.

Sequencing was done on a sample of naive CD4+ T cells from blood. This rearrangement joins TRBV15 to TRBJ2-6; no firm D call. The TCR originated in a man between 18 and 29 years old in good health. Here the CDR3 reads CATSRDYARQFAGANVLTF. CDR3 DNA sequence: TGTGCCACCAGCAGAGATTATGCCCGGCAGTTCGCTGGGGCCAACGTCCTGACTTTC.